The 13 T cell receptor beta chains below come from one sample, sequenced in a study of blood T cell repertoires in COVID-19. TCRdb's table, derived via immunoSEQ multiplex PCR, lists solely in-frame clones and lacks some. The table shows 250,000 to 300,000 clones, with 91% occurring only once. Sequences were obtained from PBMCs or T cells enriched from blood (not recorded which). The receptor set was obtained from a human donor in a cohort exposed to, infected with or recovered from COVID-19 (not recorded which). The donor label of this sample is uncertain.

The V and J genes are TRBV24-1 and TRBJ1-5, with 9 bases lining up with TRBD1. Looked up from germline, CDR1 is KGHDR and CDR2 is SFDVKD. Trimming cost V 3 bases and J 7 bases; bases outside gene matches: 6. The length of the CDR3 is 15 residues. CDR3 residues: CATSDPDRGPQPQHF. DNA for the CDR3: TGTGCCACCAGTGATCCGGACAGGGGACCCCAGCCCCAGCATTTT.

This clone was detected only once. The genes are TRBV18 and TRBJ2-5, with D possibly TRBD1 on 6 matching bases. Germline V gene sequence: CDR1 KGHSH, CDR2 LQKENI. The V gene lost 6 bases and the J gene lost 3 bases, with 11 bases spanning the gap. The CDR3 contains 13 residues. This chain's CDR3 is CASSEQGKETQYF. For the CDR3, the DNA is TGTGCCAGCTCCGAACAGGGAAAAGAGACCCAGTACTTC.

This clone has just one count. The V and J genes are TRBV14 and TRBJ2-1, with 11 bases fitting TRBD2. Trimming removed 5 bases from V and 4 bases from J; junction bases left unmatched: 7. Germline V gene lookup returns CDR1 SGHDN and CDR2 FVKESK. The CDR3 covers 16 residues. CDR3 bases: TGTGCCAGCAGCTCCCGGGGACTAGCGGCGTACAATGAGCAGTTCTTC. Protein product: CASSSRGLAAYNEQFF.

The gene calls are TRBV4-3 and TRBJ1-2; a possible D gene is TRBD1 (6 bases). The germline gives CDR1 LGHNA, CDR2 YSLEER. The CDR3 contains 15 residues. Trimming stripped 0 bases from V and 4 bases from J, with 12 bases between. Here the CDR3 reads CASSQERGYFYGYTF. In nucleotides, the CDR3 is TGCGCCAGCAGCCAAGAAAGGGGGTATTTCTATGGCTACACCTTC.

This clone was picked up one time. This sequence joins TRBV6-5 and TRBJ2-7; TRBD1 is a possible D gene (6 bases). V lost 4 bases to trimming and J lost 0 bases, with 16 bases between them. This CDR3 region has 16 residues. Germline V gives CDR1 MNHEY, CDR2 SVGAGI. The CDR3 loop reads CASSSYQGSFSYEQYF. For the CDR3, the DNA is TGTGCCAGCAGTTCGTACCAGGGGTCCTTCTCCTACGAGCAGTACTTC.

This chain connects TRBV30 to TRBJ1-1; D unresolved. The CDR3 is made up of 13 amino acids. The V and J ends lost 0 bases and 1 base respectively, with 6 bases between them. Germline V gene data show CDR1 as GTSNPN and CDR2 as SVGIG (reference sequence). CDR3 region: CAWSVLKNTEAFF. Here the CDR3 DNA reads TGTGCCTGGAGTGTACTAAAGAACACTGAAGCTTTCTTT.

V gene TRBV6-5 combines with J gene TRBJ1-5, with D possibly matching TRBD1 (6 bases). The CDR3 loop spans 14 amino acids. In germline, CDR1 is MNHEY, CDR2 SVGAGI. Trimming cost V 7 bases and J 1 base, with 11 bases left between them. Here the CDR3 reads CASNRQGSNQPQHF. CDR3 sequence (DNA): TGTGCCAGCAACCGCCAGGGGAGCAATCAGCCCCAGCATTTT.

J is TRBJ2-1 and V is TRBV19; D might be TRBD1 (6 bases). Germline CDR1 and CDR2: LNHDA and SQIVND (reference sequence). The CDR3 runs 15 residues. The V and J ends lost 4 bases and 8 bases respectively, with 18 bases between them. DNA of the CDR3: TGTGCCAGTAGTACAGGGGTTTGGGGGTCTGATGAGCAGTTCTTC. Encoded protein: CASSTGVWGSDEQFF.

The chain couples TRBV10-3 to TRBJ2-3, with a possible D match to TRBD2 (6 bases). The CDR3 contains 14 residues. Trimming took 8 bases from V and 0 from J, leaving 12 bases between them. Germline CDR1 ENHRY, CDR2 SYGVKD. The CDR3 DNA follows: TGTGCCATCTCCCCGGGGACTAGCACAGATACGCAGTATTTT. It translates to CAISPGTSTDTQYF.

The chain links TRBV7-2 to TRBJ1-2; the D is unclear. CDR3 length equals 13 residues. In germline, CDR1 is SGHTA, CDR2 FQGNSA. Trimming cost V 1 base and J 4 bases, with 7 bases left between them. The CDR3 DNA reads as TGTGCCAGCAGCTTAGAGTTCAGCTATGGCTACACCTTC. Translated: CASSLEFSYGYTF.

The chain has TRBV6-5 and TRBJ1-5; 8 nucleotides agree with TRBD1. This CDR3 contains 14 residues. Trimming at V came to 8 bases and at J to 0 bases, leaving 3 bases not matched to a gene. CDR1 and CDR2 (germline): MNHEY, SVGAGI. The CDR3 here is CASRTGNSNQPQHF. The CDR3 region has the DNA TGTGCCAGCCGGACAGGGAATAGCAATCAGCCCCAGCATTTT.

The CDR3 loop is CSVETDNYGYTF. The CDR3, as DNA: TGCAGCGTTGAGACAGATAACTATGGCTACACCTTC. The rearrangement links TRBV29-1 to TRBJ1-2, with a possible D match to TRBD1 (5 bases). The CDR3 length is 12 residues. V shed 3 bases and J shed 1 base, with 6 bases lying between them. Looked up from germline, CDR1 is SQVTM and CDR2 is ANQGSEA.

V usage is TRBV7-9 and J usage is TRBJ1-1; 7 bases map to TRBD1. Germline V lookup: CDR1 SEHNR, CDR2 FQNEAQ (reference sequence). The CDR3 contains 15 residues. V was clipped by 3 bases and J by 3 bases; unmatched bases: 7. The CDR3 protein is CASSLEGAGDTEAFF. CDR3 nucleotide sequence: TGTGCCAGCAGCTTGGAGGGGGCCGGAGACACTGAAGCTTTCTTT.